This section outlines one T cell receptor (beta chain) sequence together with its context. Per the original data handling: Scientists estimated how many nucleated cells there were by amplifying reference gene primers. Measured with immunoSEQ multiplex PCR; TCRdb has only the in-frame clones, and not every one. V, J and clone size derive from that table, while D and trimming were established from the DNA sequence. The table lists roughly 140,000 clones, over 70% of them singletons, with around 11% in the top ten. These data belong to a study of blood T cell repertoires in COVID-19. Study-wide context: Researchers got acute and convalescent COVID-19 samples from the United States, Italy and Spain.

CDR1 is SGHAT, CDR2 FQNNGV, per germline. The V gene end was trimmed by 5 bases and the J gene end by 6 bases; junction bases not matched to a gene: 10. This CDR3 contains 16 residues. In assigning cohorts, the study relied on participant-reported clinical history. This chain links TRBV11-2 with TRBJ2-1; TRBD2 matches at 10 bases. The TCR originated in a man aged 55 to 70 who had recovered from COVID-19. Specimen: PBMCs or T cells enriched from blood (not recorded which). The CDR3 DNA sequence: TGTGCCAGCAGCGGGAGACTAGCGGGTGGGGGCAATGAGCAGTTCTTC. Translating gives CASSGRLAGGGNEQFF.